Sequencing of this T cell receptor (beta chain) was carried out in a study of T cells in Graves' hyperthyroidism and ophthalmopathy. Germline CDR1 reads SNHLY; CDR2 reads FYNNEI. Trimming removed 4 bases from V and 2 bases from J, with 12 bases in between. CDR3 length equals 15 residues. Regions amplified from RNA transcripts were the TCR beta CDR3 regions. The HTBI primer set drove a first-round RT-PCR of the TCR CDR3. TCRdb re-called the multiplex PCR reads through MiXCR, storing one row per CDR3 protein. Counted here are approximately 530,000 distinct CDR3 sequences, around 20% occurring once; the ten biggest clones make up roughly 44%.

The sequenced material came from blood. The TCR comes from a man in his forties with Graves' ophthalmopathy. The chain joins TRBV2 to TRBJ1-5; D uncertain. DNA of the CDR3: TGTGCCAGCAGTGTGGCTCCGACGGGCAATCAGCCCCAGCATTTT. Translating gives CASSVAPTGNQPQHF.